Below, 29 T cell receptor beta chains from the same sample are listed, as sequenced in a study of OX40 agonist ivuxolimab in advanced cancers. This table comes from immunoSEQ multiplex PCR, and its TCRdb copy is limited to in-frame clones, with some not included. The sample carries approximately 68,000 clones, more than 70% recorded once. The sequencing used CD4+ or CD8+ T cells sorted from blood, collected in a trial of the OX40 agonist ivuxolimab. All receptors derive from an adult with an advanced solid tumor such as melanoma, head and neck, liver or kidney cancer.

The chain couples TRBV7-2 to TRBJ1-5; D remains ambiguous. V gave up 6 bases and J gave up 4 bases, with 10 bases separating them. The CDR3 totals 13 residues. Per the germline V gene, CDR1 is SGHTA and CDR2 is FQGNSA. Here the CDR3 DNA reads TGTGCCAGCAGTTCCCAGGCAAATCAGCCCCAGCATTTT. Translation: CASSSQANQPQHF. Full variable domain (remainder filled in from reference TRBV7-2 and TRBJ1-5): GAGVSQSPSNKVTEKGKDVELRCDPISGHTALYWYRQSLGQGLEFLIYFQGNSAPDKSGLPSDRFSAERTGGSVSTLTIQRTQQEDSAVYLCASSSQANQPQHFGDGTRLSIL.

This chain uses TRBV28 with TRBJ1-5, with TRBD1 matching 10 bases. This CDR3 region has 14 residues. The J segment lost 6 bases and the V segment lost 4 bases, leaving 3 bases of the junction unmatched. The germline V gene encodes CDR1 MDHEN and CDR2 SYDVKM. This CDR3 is CASSSTGGSQPQHF. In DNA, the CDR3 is TGTGCCAGCAGTTCGACAGGGGGCAGTCAGCCCCAGCATTTT.

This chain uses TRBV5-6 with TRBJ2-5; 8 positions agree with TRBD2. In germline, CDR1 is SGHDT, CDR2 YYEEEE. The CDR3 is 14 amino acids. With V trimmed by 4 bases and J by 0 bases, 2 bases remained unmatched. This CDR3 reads CASSTGGYQETQYF. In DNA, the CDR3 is TGTGCCAGCAGCACGGGGGGGTACCAAGAGACCCAGTACTTC. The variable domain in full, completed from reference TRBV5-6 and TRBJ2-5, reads DAGVTQSPTHLIKTRGQQVTLRCSPKSGHDTVSWYQQALGQGPQFIFQYYEEEERQRGNFPDRFSGHQFPNYSSELNVNALLLGDSALYLCASSTGGYQETQYFGPGTRLLVL.

As DNA, the CDR3 is TGTGCCAGATACAGGACGGTCGGAAACACCATATATTTT. Encoded protein: CARYRTVGNTIYF. The rearrangement joins TRBV21-1 to TRBJ1-3; the D segment call TRBD1 is taken from the table without a DNA check. TRBV21-1 represents a pseudogene. The CDR3 runs to 13 residues.

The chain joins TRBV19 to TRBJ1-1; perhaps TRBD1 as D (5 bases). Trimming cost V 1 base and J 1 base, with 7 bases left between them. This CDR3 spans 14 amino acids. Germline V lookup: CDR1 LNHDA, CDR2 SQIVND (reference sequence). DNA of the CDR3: TGTGCCAGTAGTATAGGGCAGGGGAACACTGAAGCTTTCTTT. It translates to CASSIGQGNTEAFF.

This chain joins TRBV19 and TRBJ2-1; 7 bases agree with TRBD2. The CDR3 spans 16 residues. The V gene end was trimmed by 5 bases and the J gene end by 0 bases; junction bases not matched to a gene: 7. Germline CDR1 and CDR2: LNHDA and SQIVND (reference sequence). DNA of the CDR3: TGTGCCAGTAGTTCTCCCTCGGGGGGCTCCTACAATGAGCAGTTCTTC. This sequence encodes CASSSPSGGSYNEQFF. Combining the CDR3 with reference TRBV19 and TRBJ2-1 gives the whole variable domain DGGITQSPKYLFRKEGQNVTLSCEQNLNHDAMYWYRQDPGQGLRLIYYSQIVNDFQKGDIAEGYSVSREKKESFPLTVTSAQKNPTAFYLCASSSPSGGSYNEQFFGPGTRLTVL.

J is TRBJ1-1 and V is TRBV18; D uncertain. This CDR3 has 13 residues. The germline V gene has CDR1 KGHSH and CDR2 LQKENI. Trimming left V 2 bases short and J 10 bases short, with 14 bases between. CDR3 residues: CASSPDTWVTAFF. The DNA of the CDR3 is TGTGCCAGCTCACCAGATACGTGGGTTACAGCTTTCTTT. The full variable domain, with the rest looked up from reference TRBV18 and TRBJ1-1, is NAGVMQNPRHLVRRRGQEARLRCSPMKGHSHVYWYRQLPEEGLKFMVYLQKENIIDESGMPKERFSAEFPKEGPSILRIQQVVRGDSAAYFCASSPDTWVTAFFGQGTRLTVV.

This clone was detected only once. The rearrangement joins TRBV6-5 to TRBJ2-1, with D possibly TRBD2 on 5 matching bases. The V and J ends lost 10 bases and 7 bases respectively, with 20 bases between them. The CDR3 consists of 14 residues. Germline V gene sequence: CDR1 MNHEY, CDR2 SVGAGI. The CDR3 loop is CATKPGRVQNEQFF. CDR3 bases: TGTGCCACCAAACCCGGGCGGGTTCAGAATGAGCAGTTCTTC.

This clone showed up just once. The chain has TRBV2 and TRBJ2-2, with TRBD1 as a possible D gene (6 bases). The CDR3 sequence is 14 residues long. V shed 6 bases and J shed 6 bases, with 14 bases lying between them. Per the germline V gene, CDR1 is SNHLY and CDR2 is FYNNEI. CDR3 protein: CASRAQGRAGELFF. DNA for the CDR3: TGTGCCAGCAGAGCACAGGGTCGGGCCGGGGAGCTGTTTTTT.

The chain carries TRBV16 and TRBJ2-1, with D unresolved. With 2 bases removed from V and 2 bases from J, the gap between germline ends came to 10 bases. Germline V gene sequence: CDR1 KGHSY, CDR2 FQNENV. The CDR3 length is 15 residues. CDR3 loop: CASSQIMGTYNEQFF. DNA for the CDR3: TGTGCCAGCAGCCAAATTATGGGCACCTACAATGAGCAGTTCTTC.

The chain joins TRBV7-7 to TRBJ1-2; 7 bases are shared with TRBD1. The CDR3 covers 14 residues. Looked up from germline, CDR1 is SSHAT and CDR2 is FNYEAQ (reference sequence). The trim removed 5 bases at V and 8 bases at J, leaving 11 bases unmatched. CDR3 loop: CASSPITGVSGYTF. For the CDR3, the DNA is TGTGCCAGCAGCCCAATAACAGGGGTGAGCGGCTACACCTTC.

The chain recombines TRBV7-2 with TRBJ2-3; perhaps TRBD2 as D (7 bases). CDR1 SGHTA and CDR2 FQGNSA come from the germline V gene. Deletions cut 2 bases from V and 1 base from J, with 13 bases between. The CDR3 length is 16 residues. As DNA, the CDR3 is TGTGCCAGCAGCTTACAAGGGGGGGCCGGCACAGATACGCAGTATTTT. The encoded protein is CASSLQGGAGTDTQYF.

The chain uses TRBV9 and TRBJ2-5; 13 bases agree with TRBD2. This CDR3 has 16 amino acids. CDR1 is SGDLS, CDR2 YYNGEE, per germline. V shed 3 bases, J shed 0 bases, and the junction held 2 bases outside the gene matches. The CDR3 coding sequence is TGTGCCAGCAGCGGGGGACTAGCGGGGTACCAAGAGACCCAGTACTTC. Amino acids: CASSGGLAGYQETQYF. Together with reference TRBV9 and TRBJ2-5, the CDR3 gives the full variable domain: DSGVTQTPKHLITATGQRVTLRCSPRSGDLSVYWYQQSLDQGLQFLIQYYNGEERAKGNILERFSAQQFPDLHSELNLSSLELGDSALYFCASSGGLAGYQETQYFGPGTRLLVL.

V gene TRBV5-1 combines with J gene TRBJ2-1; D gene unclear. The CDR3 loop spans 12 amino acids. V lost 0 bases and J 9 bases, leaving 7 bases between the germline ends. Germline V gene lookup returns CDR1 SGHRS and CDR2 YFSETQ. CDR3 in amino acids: CASSLVGVEQFF. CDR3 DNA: TGCGCCAGCAGCTTGGTTGGGGTTGAGCAGTTCTTC.

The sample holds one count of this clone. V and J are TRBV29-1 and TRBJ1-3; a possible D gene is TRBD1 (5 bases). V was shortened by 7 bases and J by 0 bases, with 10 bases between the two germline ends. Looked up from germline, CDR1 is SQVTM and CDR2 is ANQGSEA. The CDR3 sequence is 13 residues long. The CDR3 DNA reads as TGCAGCGGAATGGACAACTCTGGAAACACCATATATTTT. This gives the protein CSGMDNSGNTIYF.

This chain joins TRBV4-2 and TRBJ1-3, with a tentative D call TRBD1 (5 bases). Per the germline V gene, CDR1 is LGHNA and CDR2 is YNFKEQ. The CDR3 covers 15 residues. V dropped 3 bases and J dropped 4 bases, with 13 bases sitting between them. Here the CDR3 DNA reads TGTGCCAGCAGCCAGGGGGGGAATTCCGGAAACACCATATATTTT. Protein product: CASSQGGNSGNTIYF.

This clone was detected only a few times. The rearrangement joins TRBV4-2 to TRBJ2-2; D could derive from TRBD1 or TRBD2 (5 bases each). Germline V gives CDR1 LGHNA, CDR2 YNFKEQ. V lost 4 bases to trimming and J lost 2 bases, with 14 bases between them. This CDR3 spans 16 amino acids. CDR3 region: CASSLRAGTNTGELFF. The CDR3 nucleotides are TGTGCCAGCAGCCTCAGAGCCGGGACCAACACCGGGGAGCTGTTTTTT.

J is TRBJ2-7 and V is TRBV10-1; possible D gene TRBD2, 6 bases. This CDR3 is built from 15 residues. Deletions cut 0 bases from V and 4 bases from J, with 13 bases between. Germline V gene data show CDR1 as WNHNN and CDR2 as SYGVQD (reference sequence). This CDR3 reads CASSESDGGIYEQYF. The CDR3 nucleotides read TGCGCCAGCAGTGAGTCGGATGGGGGGATATACGAGCAGTACTTC.

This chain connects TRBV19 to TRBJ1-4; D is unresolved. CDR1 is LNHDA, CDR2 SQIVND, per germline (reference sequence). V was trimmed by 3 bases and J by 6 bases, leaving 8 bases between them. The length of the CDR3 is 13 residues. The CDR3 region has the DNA TGTGCCAGTAGTATGTATGAGGATGAAAAACTGTTTTTT. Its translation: CASSMYEDEKLFF. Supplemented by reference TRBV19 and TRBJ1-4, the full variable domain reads DGGITQSPKYLFRKEGQNVTLSCEQNLNHDAMYWYRQDPGQGLRLIYYSQIVNDFQKGDIAEGYSVSREKKESFPLTVTSAQKNPTAFYLCASSMYEDEKLFFGSGTQLSVL.

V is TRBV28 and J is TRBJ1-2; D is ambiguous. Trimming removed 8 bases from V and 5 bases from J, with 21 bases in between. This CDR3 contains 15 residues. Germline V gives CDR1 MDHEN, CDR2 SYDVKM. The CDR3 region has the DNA TGTGCCAGCGGGTTGGACGGCCCCTCCCGGTATGGCTACACCTTC. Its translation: CASGLDGPSRYGYTF.

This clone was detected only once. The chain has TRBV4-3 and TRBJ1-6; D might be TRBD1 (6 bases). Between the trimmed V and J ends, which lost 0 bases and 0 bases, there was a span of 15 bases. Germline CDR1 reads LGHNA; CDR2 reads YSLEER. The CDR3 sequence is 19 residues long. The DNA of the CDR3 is TGCGCCAGCAGCCAAGACCTATCCAGGGGTTCCTCCTATAATTCACCCCTCCACTTT. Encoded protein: CASSQDLSRGSSYNSPLHF.

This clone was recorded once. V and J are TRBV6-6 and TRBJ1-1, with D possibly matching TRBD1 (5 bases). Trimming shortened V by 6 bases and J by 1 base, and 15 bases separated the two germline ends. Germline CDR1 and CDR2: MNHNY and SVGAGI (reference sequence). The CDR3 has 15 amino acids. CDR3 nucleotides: TGTGCCAGCAGGTCCTATGATGGGGGGAACACTGAAGCTTTCTTT. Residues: CASRSYDGGNTEAFF.

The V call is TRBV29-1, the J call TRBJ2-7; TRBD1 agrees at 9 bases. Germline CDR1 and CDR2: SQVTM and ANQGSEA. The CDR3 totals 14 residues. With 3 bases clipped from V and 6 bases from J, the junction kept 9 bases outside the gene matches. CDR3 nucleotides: TGCAGCGTTGACGGGCACAGGGGGCGTAGCGAGCAGTACTTC. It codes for CSVDGHRGRSEQYF.

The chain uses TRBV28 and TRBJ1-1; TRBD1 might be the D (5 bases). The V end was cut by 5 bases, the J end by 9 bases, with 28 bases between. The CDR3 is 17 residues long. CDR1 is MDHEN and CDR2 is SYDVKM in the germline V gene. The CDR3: CASSLLRGGVGALQAFF. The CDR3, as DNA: TGTGCCAGCAGTCTCCTACGGGGGGGAGTTGGGGCCCTTCAAGCTTTCTTT.

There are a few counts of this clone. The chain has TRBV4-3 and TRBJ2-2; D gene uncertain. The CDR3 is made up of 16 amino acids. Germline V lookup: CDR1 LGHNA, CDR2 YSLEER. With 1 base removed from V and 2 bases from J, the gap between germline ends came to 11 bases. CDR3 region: CASSQGVSGNTGELFF. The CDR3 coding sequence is TGCGCCAGCAGCCAAGGGGTATCGGGTAACACCGGGGAGCTGTTTTTT.

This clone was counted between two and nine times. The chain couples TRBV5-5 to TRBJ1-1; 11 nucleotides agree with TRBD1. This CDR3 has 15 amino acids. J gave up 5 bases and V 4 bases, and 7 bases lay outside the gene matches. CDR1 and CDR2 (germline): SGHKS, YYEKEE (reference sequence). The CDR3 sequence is CASSLGTGGWTEAFF. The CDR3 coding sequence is TGTGCCAGCAGCCTTGGGACAGGGGGTTGGACTGAAGCTTTCTTT.

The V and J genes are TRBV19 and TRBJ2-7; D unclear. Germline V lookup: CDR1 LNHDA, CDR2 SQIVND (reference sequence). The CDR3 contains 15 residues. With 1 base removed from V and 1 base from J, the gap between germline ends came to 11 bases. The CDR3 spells CASSIGTTASYEQYF. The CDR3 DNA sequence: TGTGCCAGTAGTATAGGTACAACGGCTTCCTACGAGCAGTACTTC.

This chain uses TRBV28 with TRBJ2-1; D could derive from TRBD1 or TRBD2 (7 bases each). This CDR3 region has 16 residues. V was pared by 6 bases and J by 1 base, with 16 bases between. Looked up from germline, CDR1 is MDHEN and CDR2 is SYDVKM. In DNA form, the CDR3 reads TGTGCCAGCAGACATCAGGGGGGGCTTTCCTACAATGAGCAGTTCTTC. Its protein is CASRHQGGLSYNEQFF.

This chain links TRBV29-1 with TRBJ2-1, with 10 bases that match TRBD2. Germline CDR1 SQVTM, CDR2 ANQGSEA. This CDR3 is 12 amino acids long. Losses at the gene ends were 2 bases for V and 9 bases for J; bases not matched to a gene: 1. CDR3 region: CSVEPSGSEQFF. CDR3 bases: TGCAGCGTTGAACCTAGCGGGAGTGAGCAGTTCTTC.